These 2 T cell receptor beta chains were all obtained from the same sample, sequenced in a study of T-cell memory formation after mild COVID-19. TCRdb re-analysed the 5' RACE reads in MiXCR, keeping a single row per CDR3 protein. The sample carries about 110,000 distinct CDR3 sequences, approximately 13% recorded once. The source material was PBMCs or a T cell subset sorted from them (not recorded which). All receptors derive from an adult woman who had mild COVID-19 (a few samples of this study predate the infection). Cell type and time point are not known.

With regard to this clonotype: This may arise from a read error, as a much more abundant clone is one base away. This CDR3 fails to terminate in the conserved phenylalanine or tryptophan, so it likely reflects a read error. The chain recombines TRBV5-1 with TRBJ2-1; 10 bases match TRBD2. Trimming took 0 bases from V and 7 from J; bases not matched to a gene: 1. This CDR3 comprises 14 residues. Germline-derived CDR1 and CDR2 are SGHRS and YFSETQ. CDR3 loop: CASSLVAGGNEQFI. In nucleotides, the CDR3 is TGCGCCAGCAGCTTGGTAGCGGGAGGAAATGAGCAGTTCATC.

The chain links TRBV4-2 to TRBJ1-2; 7 positions match TRBD1. Germline V gene lookup returns CDR1 LGHNA and CDR2 YNFKEQ. The length of the CDR3 is 13 residues. V was pared by 4 bases and J by 2 bases, with 1 base of the junction left unmatched. The CDR3 nucleotides read TGTGCCAGCAGCCCGGACAGGAACTATGGCTACACCTTC. Translation gives CASSPDRNYGYTF.